This record looks at one TCR beta chain sequence and its context. As handled by the study authors: By means of reference gene primer amplification, nucleated cell counts were estimated. Libraries were prepared by immunoSEQ multiplex PCR; TCRdb keeps only in-frame clonotypes and omits some of them. That table furnishes V, J and clone size, whereas the DNA furnished D and trimming. This sample yields about 180,000 clones, of which roughly 87% are seen a single time; around 1.3% belongs to the top ten. This entry comes from a study of blood T cell repertoires in COVID-19. V lost 5 bases and J lost 2; bases outside the gene matches: 4. This CDR3 contains 15 residues. Germline V CDR1 and CDR2: SGHTA, FQGTGA. Participants, roughly 18 to 90 years old, spanned approximately 25 US areas.

Sequenced sample: PBMCs or T cells enriched from blood (not recorded which). The V call is TRBV7-3, the J call TRBJ2-1, with TRBD2 identical over 9 bases. This TCR derives from a human donor with acute COVID-19. The donor label of this sample is uncertain. The CDR3, as DNA: TGTGCCAGCAGCGCGGGACTAGCCGCCTACAATGAGCAGTTCTTC. This codes for CASSAGLAAYNEQFF. Based on the CDR3 plus reference TRBV7-3 and TRBJ2-1, the full variable domain is GAGVSQTPSNKVTEKGKYVELRCDPISGHTALYWYRQSLGQGPEFLIYFQGTGAADDSGLPNDRFFAVRPEGSVSTLKIQRTERGDSAVYLCASSAGLAAYNEQFFGPGTRLTVL.